This T cell receptor beta chain was identified in a study of spatial heterogeneity in lung cancer. The sample holds a few counts of this clonotype. As yet, its antigen is unknown. The library was designed around alpha chains, so this beta chain is a stray read whose abundance carries little weight. Time point meaning: sample taken at primary tumor resection. Whole-study results and caveats: Tumor mutation count correlated with how many alpha and beta TCRs expanded intratumorally.

Each CDR3 protein gets one entry after TCRdb re-called the 5' RACE reads with MiXCR. Here the sample spans roughly 18,000 distinct CDR3 sequences, roughly 9% being singletons. V lost 3 bases and J 10 bases, leaving 17 bases between the germline ends. In germline, CDR1 is SGHDT, CDR2 YYEEEE. This CDR3 contains 15 residues. This clonotype was obtained from a female donor with early-stage non-small cell lung cancer. The chain combines TRBV5-6 with TRBJ1-6; D is unclear. Sequences were derived from lung tumor tissue, sampled at surgery. CDR3 bases: TGTGCCAGCAGCTCCACGCCAGGACTGAGATCACCCCTCCACTTT. Its protein product is CASSSTPGLRSPLHF. Full variable domain (missing parts from reference TRBV5-6 and TRBJ1-6): DAGVTQSPTHLIKTRGQQVTLRCSPKSGHDTVSWYQQALGQGPQFIFQYYEEEERQRGNFPDRFSGHQFPNYSSELNVNALLLGDSALYLCASSSTPGLRSPLHFGNGTRLTVT.